This entry lists 28 T cell receptor beta chains sequenced from one sample in a study of blood T cell repertoires in COVID-19. TCRdb keeps only in-frame clones here, not all; method: immunoSEQ multiplex PCR. The table lists around 340,000 clones, 86% of them singletons. The sample was PBMCs or T cells enriched from blood (not recorded which). All receptors come from a woman in her thirties or forties with acute COVID-19.

This clone was detected once. The rearrangement joins TRBV7-2 to TRBJ2-7, with TRBD1 as a possible D gene (6 bases). Trimming cost V 5 bases and J 2 bases, with 22 bases left between them. The CDR3 runs 17 residues. The V gene's germline CDR1 is SGHTA and CDR2 FQGNSA. CDR3 protein: CASSKTRGQFDPYEQYF. The CDR3 nucleotides are TGTGCCAGCAGCAAGACACGCGGACAGTTTGATCCCTACGAGCAGTACTTC.

V and J are TRBV19 and TRBJ1-2; a possible D gene is TRBD1 (5 bases). Per the germline V gene, CDR1 is LNHDA and CDR2 is SQIVND (reference sequence). The CDR3 has 13 amino acids. Trimming removed 4 bases at V and 4 bases at J, with 10 bases between. For the CDR3, the DNA is TGTGCCAGTAGTAACACAGGCATCTATGGCTACACCTTC. Protein: CASSNTGIYGYTF.

This rearrangement joins TRBV9 to TRBJ2-3; 8 nucleotides agree with TRBD2. The CDR3 spans 15 residues. With V trimmed by 1 base and J by 3 bases, 4 bases remained unmatched. CDR1 is SGDLS and CDR2 is YYNGEE in the germline V gene. The CDR3 sequence: CASSVRLATTDTQYF. DNA of the CDR3: TGTGCCAGCAGCGTAAGACTAGCGACGACAGATACGCAGTATTTT.

CDR3 loop: CASSQESGASSYEQYF. CDR3 nucleotides: TGTGCCAGCAGCCAAGAGAGCGGAGCGAGCTCCTACGAGCAGTACTTC. The genes are TRBV4-2 and TRBJ2-7; possibly TRBD2 for D (5 bases). Trimming cost V 0 bases and J 0 bases, with 12 bases left between them. CDR1 and CDR2 (germline): LGHNA, YNFKEQ. The CDR3 totals 16 residues.

V and J are TRBV6-5 and TRBJ1-2, with D tentatively TRBD1 (6 bases). V gave up 0 bases and J gave up 4 bases, with 12 bases separating them. The CDR3 runs to 15 residues. Germline-derived CDR1 and CDR2 are MNHEY and SVGAGI. The CDR3 DNA follows: TGTGCCAGCAGTTACTCGATTAGAGGGGGCTATGGCTACACCTTC. Residues: CASSYSIRGGYGYTF.

V usage is TRBV5-6 and J usage is TRBJ2-1; the D gene is possibly TRBD1 (6 bases). The CDR3 extends over 14 amino acids. The ends were cut back, 0 bases at V and 5 bases at J, with 9 bases in the middle. The germline gives CDR1 SGHDT, CDR2 YYEEEE. Written as DNA, the CDR3 is TGTGCCAGCAGCTTGGACAGGGTCAACAATGAGCAGTTCTTC. Its protein product is CASSLDRVNNEQFF.

The chain recombines TRBV6-5 with TRBJ2-3; D might be TRBD1 (6 bases). Trimming removed 7 bases from V and 0 bases from J, with 11 bases in between. Looked up from germline, CDR1 is MNHEY and CDR2 is SVGAGI. The CDR3 has 14 amino acids. CDR3 residues: CASTTGTSTDTQYF. As DNA, the CDR3 is TGTGCCAGCACCACAGGGACAAGCACAGATACGCAGTATTTT.

The gene calls are TRBV7-2 and TRBJ2-3; TRBD2 aligns across 10 bases. CDR1 and CDR2 (germline): SGHTA, FQGNSA. The CDR3 covers 17 residues. V lost 4 bases and J lost 3; bases outside the gene matches: 10. The CDR3 nucleotides read TGTGCCAGCAGCTCCGCTGGAGCGGGAGGGGGGACAGATACGCAGTATTTT. It is translated as CASSSAGAGGGTDTQYF.

This clone was picked up one time. This chain joins TRBV5-1 and TRBJ1-4; D is undetermined. This CDR3 is built from 16 residues. V gave up 3 bases and J gave up 3 bases, with 15 bases separating them. Germline lookup yields CDR1 SGHRS and CDR2 YFSETQ. This CDR3 reads CASSYGVGPANEKLFF. Here the CDR3 DNA reads TGCGCCAGCAGCTACGGGGTTGGCCCTGCTAATGAAAAACTGTTTTTT.

The chain couples TRBV3-1 (or the pseudogene TRBV3-2) to TRBJ1-5; 7 bases are shared with TRBD1. From germline, CDR1 is LGHDT and CDR2 YNNKEL (reference sequence). V was pared by 0 bases and J by 0 bases, with 5 bases of the junction left unmatched. This CDR3 region has 17 residues. This CDR3 reads CASSQERGGNSNQPQHF. CDR3 DNA sequence: TGTGCCAGCAGCCAAGAACGAGGGGGCAATAGCAATCAGCCCCAGCATTTT.

V is TRBV20-1 and J is TRBJ2-1; the match to TRBD2 covers 8 bases. Germline V gene lookup returns CDR1 DFQATT and CDR2 SNEGSKA (reference sequence). The CDR3 length is 16 residues. V trimming: 3 bases; J trimming: 3 bases; junction bases outside the gene matches: 10. CDR3 in DNA: TGCAGTGCTAGTTTTCTTAGCGGGGCCAACTACAATGAGCAGTTCTTC. It specifies CSASFLSGANYNEQFF.

This chain uses TRBV7-2 with TRBJ2-1, with 8 bases aligning to TRBD2. Germline CDR1 SGHTA, CDR2 FQGNSA. The length of the CDR3 is 17 residues. V lost 5 bases and J lost 3; bases outside the gene matches: 12. The CDR3: CASSHQLERGIYNEQFF. CDR3 sequence (DNA): TGTGCCAGCAGCCATCAACTAGAGCGGGGGATCTACAATGAGCAGTTCTTC.

The chain is built from TRBV5-4 and TRBJ2-7; TRBD2 matches 8 bases. The CDR3 sequence is 14 residues long. Trimming removed 0 bases from V and 5 bases from J; junction bases left unmatched: 4. CDR1 SGHNT and CDR2 YYREEE come from the germline V gene (reference sequence). CDR3 sequence: CASSLEGLAHEQYF. The CDR3 DNA follows: TGTGCCAGCAGCTTGGAAGGACTAGCCCACGAGCAGTACTTC.

The genes are TRBV4-2 and TRBJ2-5; maybe TRBD1 (7 bases). V was clipped by 4 bases and J by 7 bases, with 16 bases between them. The CDR3 covers 14 residues. CDR1 LGHNA and CDR2 YNFKEQ come from the germline V gene. The CDR3: CASSPGGTEGTQYF. The DNA of the CDR3 is TGTGCCAGCAGCCCAGGCGGGACAGAGGGGACCCAGTACTTC.

There are a few counts of this clone. This chain connects TRBV2 to TRBJ1-6; D unresolved. The CDR3 loop spans 16 amino acids. Per the germline V gene, CDR1 is SNHLY and CDR2 is FYNNEI. Trimming shortened V by 5 bases and J by 13 bases, and 24 bases separated the two germline ends. The CDR3 nucleotides are TGTGCCAGCAGTCCCCCTGGCGCCCAAGGGAGAGGGCCCCTCCACTTT. It codes for CASSPPGAQGRGPLHF.

V and J are TRBV7-2 and TRBJ2-2, with 9 bases fitting TRBD2. V lost 8 bases and J lost 0; bases outside the gene matches: 4. The CDR3 spans 15 residues. CDR1 SGHTA and CDR2 FQGNSA come from the germline V gene. The CDR3 here is CASRRLAANTGELFF. The CDR3 DNA reads TGTGCCAGCCGACGACTAGCGGCGAACACCGGGGAGCTGTTTTTT.

The chain has TRBV6-2 or TRBV6-3 and TRBJ1-1; D is perhaps TRBD1 (5 bases). Trimming cost V 4 bases and J 4 bases, with 13 bases left between them. CDR3 length: 14 amino acids. CDR1 and CDR2 (germline): MNHEY, SVGEGT. For the CDR3, the DNA is TGTGCCAGCAGTTTAGGGGACTTCTTCACTGAAGCTTTCTTT. Protein: CASSLGDFFTEAFF.

The J gene is TRBJ1-1, the V gene TRBV4-2; 9 nucleotides line up with TRBD1. The CDR3 contains 16 residues. The V gene's germline CDR1 is LGHNA and CDR2 YNFKEQ. J lost 0 bases, V lost 1 base, and 3 bases had no gene match. DNA for the CDR3: TGTGCCAGCAGCCAAGGGGGACAGGGATTGAACACTGAAGCTTTCTTT. It yields the protein CASSQGGQGLNTEAFF.

Here the CDR3 DNA reads TGTGCCAGCGCCCAACGGGGGGCTAGCACAGATACGCAGTATTTT. Its translation: CASAQRGASTDTQYF. This chain connects TRBV3-1 (or the pseudogene TRBV3-2) to TRBJ2-3, with D perhaps matching TRBD2 (7 bases). From germline, CDR1 is LGHDT and CDR2 YNNKEL (reference sequence). V was trimmed by 8 bases and J by 0 bases, leaving 15 bases between them. The CDR3 spans 15 residues.

The chain carries TRBV7-2 and TRBJ2-4, with TRBD2 matching 7 bases. The germline gives CDR1 SGHTA, CDR2 FQGNSA. The CDR3 totals 14 residues. The junction had 9 bases not matched to a gene; V was cut back by 5 bases and J by 8 bases. The CDR3 sequence is CASSTTAGVYIQYF. The CDR3 DNA reads TGTGCCAGCAGCACCACGGCGGGGGTGTACATTCAGTACTTC.

CDR3 sequence (DNA): TGTGCCAGCAGCCAACGTAGCGGGAGGGCCGACGATGAGCAGTTCTTC. This codes for CASSQRSGRADDEQFF. The chain couples TRBV4-2 to TRBJ2-1; 11 bases agree with TRBD2. V lost 2 bases, J lost 8 bases, and 8 bases stayed unmatched. The CDR3 totals 16 residues. CDR1 is LGHNA, CDR2 YNFKEQ, per germline.

This rearrangement joins TRBV6-5 to TRBJ1-1; D is ambiguous. CDR3 length equals 14 residues. Trimming removed 7 bases at V and 4 bases at J, with 16 bases between. The germline gives CDR1 MNHEY, CDR2 SVGAGI. The CDR3 loop is CASTTWRGSTEAFF. For the CDR3, the DNA is TGTGCCAGCACCACCTGGCGGGGAAGCACTGAAGCTTTCTTT.

The chain has TRBV3-1 (or the pseudogene TRBV3-2) and TRBJ1-2; D is uncertain. Trimming shortened V by 4 bases and J by 4 bases, and 16 bases separated the two germline ends. CDR1 and CDR2 from the germline V gene are LGHDT and YNNKEL (reference sequence). The CDR3 runs to 15 residues. The CDR3 DNA sequence: TGTGCCAGCAGCCTCCCCGGTCAGGCTGTCTATGGCTACACCTTC. It yields the protein CASSLPGQAVYGYTF.

CDR3 in amino acids: CASSLRWLGNQPQHF. CDR3 in DNA: TGCGCCAGCAGCCTTCGGTGGTTGGGCAATCAGCCCCAGCATTTT. J is TRBJ1-5 and V is TRBV4-1; D is unresolved. V was pared by 4 bases and J by 2 bases, with 12 bases between. CDR3 length: 15 residues. The germline V gene has CDR1 MGHRA and CDR2 YSYEKL.

This clone showed up just once. Other nucleotide sequences in the sample specify the same CDR3. This sequence joins TRBV4-1 and TRBJ2-7; 12 bases align to TRBD2. Germline CDR1 MGHRA, CDR2 YSYEKL. The trim removed 0 bases at V and 2 bases at J, leaving 2 bases unmatched. The CDR3 is 16 amino acids. CDR3 sequence: CASSQDSSGRAYEQYF. As DNA, the CDR3 is TGCGCCAGCAGCCAAGATTCTAGCGGGAGGGCCTACGAGCAGTACTTC.

This clone has only one observation. The V call is TRBV7-9, the J call TRBJ2-3, with 10 bases lining up with TRBD2. The J segment lost 1 base and the V segment lost 5 bases, leaving 6 bases of the junction unmatched. Germline V gene lookup returns CDR1 SEHNR and CDR2 FQNEAQ (reference sequence). This CDR3 spans 16 amino acids. The CDR3 DNA sequence: TGTGCCAGCAGCAGACCCGGACTAGCGGGCACAGATACGCAGTATTTT. Translating gives CASSRPGLAGTDTQYF.

There are a few counts of this clone. This chain connects TRBV13 to TRBJ1-3; 8 bases are shared with TRBD1. The CDR3 totals 15 residues. After removal of 5 bases from V and 8 bases from J, the junction contained 11 bases not matched to a gene. The germline V gene encodes CDR1 PRHDT and CDR2 FYEKMQ (reference sequence). For the CDR3, the DNA is TGTGCCAGCAGCGCTGACAGGGGTTTTATGCACACCATATATTTT. This gives the protein CASSADRGFMHTIYF.

The V and J genes are TRBV4-2 and TRBJ2-1, with a possible D match to TRBD2 (6 bases). The V gene lost 3 bases and the J gene lost 9 bases, with 18 bases spanning the gap. From germline, CDR1 is LGHNA and CDR2 YNFKEQ. The length of the CDR3 is 15 residues. The DNA for the CDR3 is TGTGCCAGCAGCCAGAGGGCTAGCGTCAGCGCTGAGCAGTTCTTC. As protein: CASSQRASVSAEQFF.